The next 28 T cell receptor beta chains were all read from a single sample in a study of vaccination and CD4 T cells after COVID-19. The treatment denotes: approximately 9-day PBMC culture with coronavirus spike peptide pools or control peptides (ViraFEST assay). These TCRs' antigens remain unknown. With the Oncomine TCR Beta short-read assay, DNA from cultured CD4+ T cells was sequenced. TCRdb processed the PCR reads anew with MiXCR; each CDR3 protein has one entry. The table records some 14,000 distinct CDR3 sequences, under 85% of them present only once. The sequenced sample was CD4+ T cells from blood, cultured in vitro. Receptors originate from a human donor who had recovered from COVID-19.

This chain joins TRBV15 and TRBJ1-2, with TRBD1 identical over 11 bases. The CDR3 is 18 residues long. V lost 4 bases, J lost 5 bases, and 15 bases stayed unmatched. In germline, CDR1 is LNHNV, CDR2 YYDKDF (reference sequence). The CDR3 sequence is CATSKNLGRTGGMYGYTF. Here the CDR3 DNA reads TGTGCCACCAGCAAAAATCTTGGGAGGACAGGGGGCATGTATGGCTACACCTTC.

The genes are TRBV5-1 and TRBJ1-6; possible D gene TRBD1, 5 bases. The length of the CDR3 is 15 residues. Germline-derived CDR1 and CDR2 are SGHRS and YFSETQ. V lost 4 bases and J 10 bases, leaving 18 bases between the germline ends. This CDR3 is CASSRSGGEGSPLHF. CDR3 bases: TGCGCCAGCAGCCGGTCCGGAGGGGAGGGATCACCCCTCCACTTT.

The chain combines TRBV7-9 with TRBJ2-3; 9 bases agree with TRBD2. Germline trimming cut 1 base from V and 2 bases from J; bases unmatched to any gene: 13. This CDR3 spans 19 amino acids. Germline assignment: CDR1 SEHNR and CDR2 FQNEAQ (reference sequence). In nucleotides, the CDR3 is TGTGCCAGCAGCTTAGGGTCGACTAGCGGAGATTACCTCACAGATACGCAGTATTTT. This codes for CASSLGSTSGDYLTDTQYF.

The chain carries TRBV12-3 or TRBV12-4 and TRBJ2-1; D may be TRBD2 (6 bases). The CDR3 length is 15 residues. Between the trimmed V and J ends, which lost 8 bases and 0 bases, there was a span of 14 bases. The DNA for the CDR3 is TGTGCCAGCGGGTGGGGACTCTTCTCCTACAATGAGCAGTTCTTC. This sequence encodes CASGWGLFSYNEQFF.

The gene calls are TRBV4-1 and TRBJ2-2, with D tentatively TRBD1 or TRBD2 (5 bases each). The CDR3 is 15 residues long. Trimming shortened V by 5 bases and J by 1 base, and 11 bases separated the two germline ends. Germline loops: CDR1 MGHRA, CDR2 YSYEKL. CDR3 sequence (DNA): TGCGCCAGCAGCTATTCGGGGCGGAACACCGGGGAGCTGTTTTTT. Amino acids: CASSYSGRNTGELFF.

This clonotype was seen a few times. The J gene is TRBJ1-5, the V gene TRBV2; D not resolved. Germline CDR1 is SNHLY and CDR2 is FYNNEI. The CDR3 has 16 amino acids. With 5 bases removed from V and 0 bases from J, the gap between germline ends came to 14 bases. The CDR3 coding sequence is TGTGCCAGCAGTACCCCATATCCCTATAGCAATCAGCCCCAGCATTTT. Protein product: CASSTPYPYSNQPQHF.

The chain links TRBV19 to TRBJ1-2, with a possible D match to TRBD1 (5 bases). V was cut by 3 bases and J by 4 bases, with 9 bases left in between. Germline lookup yields CDR1 LNHDA and CDR2 SQIVND (reference sequence). This CDR3 has 13 amino acids. CDR3 in amino acids: CASSIPGRYGYTF. As DNA, the CDR3 is TGTGCCAGTAGTATCCCAGGGCGCTATGGCTACACCTTC.

V is TRBV6-1 and J is TRBJ1-2; TRBD1 matches 7 bases. After removal of 4 bases from V and 6 bases from J, the junction contained 5 bases not matched to a gene. This CDR3 has 13 amino acids. The V gene's germline CDR1 is MNHNS and CDR2 SASEGT. This CDR3 is CASSARQGNGYTF. The CDR3 coding sequence is TGTGCCAGCAGTGCTAGACAGGGCAATGGCTACACCTTC.

The rearrangement links TRBV20-1 to TRBJ1-1; 7 nucleotides align to TRBD1. V shed 3 bases and J 6 bases; nucleotides not matched to a gene: 7. This CDR3 spans 13 amino acids. CDR1 and CDR2 (germline): DFQATT, SNEGSKA (reference sequence). The CDR3 sequence: CSARRGRSAEAFF. The CDR3 DNA reads as TGCAGTGCTAGGAGGGGGCGGTCCGCTGAAGCTTTCTTT.

This clonotype has a handful of counts. The chain carries TRBV15 and TRBJ2-7, with TRBD1 identical over 10 bases. Germline CDR1 LNHNV, CDR2 YYDKDF (reference sequence). The V segment lost 3 bases and the J segment 3 bases; nucleotides outside the gene matches: 5. The CDR3 runs 15 residues. CDR3 nucleotide sequence: TGTGCCACCAGCAGGACGGACAGGGGGGGCTACGAGCAGTACTTC. Its translation: CATSRTDRGGYEQYF. The full variable domain, in which reference TRBV15 and TRBJ2-7 provide the parts outside the CDR3, is DAMVIQNPRYQVTQFGKPVTLSCSQTLNHNVMYWYQQKSSQAPKLLFHYYDKDFNNEADTPDNFQSRRPNTSFCFLDIRSPGLGDTAMYLCATSRTDRGGYEQYFGPGTRLTVT.

The chain uses TRBV11-2 and TRBJ2-1, with D tentatively TRBD2 (6 bases). Germline V gene data show CDR1 as SGHAT and CDR2 as FQNNGV. V was cut by 4 bases and J by 2 bases, with 12 bases left in between. CDR3 length equals 15 residues. CDR3 amino acids: CASSYGGSTYNEQFF. CDR3 bases: TGTGCCAGCAGCTACGGGGGTAGCACCTACAATGAGCAGTTCTTC.

The chain employs TRBV19 and TRBJ1-3; D ambiguous. Deletions cut 1 base from V and 1 base from J, with 5 bases between. CDR3 length: 14 residues. Germline CDR1 and CDR2: LNHDA and SQIVND (reference sequence). CDR3: CASSIGRSGNTIYF. CDR3 DNA: TGTGCCAGTAGTATAGGTCGTTCTGGAAACACCATATATTTT. The variable domain in full, with the rest retrieved from reference TRBV19 and TRBJ1-3, is DGGITQSPKYLFRKEGQNVTLSCEQNLNHDAMYWYRQDPGQGLRLIYYSQIVNDFQKGDIAEGYSVSREKKESFPLTVTSAQKNPTAFYLCASSIGRSGNTIYFGEGSWLTVV.

The rearrangement joins TRBV6-2 or TRBV6-3 to TRBJ2-5; a possible D gene is TRBD1 (6 bases). The germline V gene encodes CDR1 MNHEY and CDR2 SVGEGT. Trimming cost V 6 bases and J 3 bases, with 14 bases left between them. The CDR3 consists of 14 residues. DNA of the CDR3: TGTGCCAGCAGCAACCTAGGACAGAAAGAGACCCAGTACTTC. As protein: CASSNLGQKETQYF.

CDR3 sequence: CAWDRTAANTGELFF. Written as DNA, the CDR3 is TGTGCCTGGGATAGGACGGCCGCGAACACCGGGGAGCTGTTTTTT. The rearrangement links TRBV30 to TRBJ2-2; no reliable D call. This CDR3 comprises 15 residues. Trimming left V 5 bases short and J 0 bases short, with 13 bases between. Per germline, CDR1 GTSNPN and CDR2 SVGIG (reference sequence).

V is TRBV7-2 and J is TRBJ2-3; 10 bases line up with TRBD2. With V trimmed by 2 bases and J by 0 bases, 11 bases remained unmatched. CDR1 is SGHTA and CDR2 is FQGNSA in the germline V gene. The length of the CDR3 is 19 residues. The CDR3 bases are TGTGCCAGCAGCTTATATGGGCTAGCGGGAGAGTTTAGCACAGATACGCAGTATTTT. Translation gives CASSLYGLAGEFSTDTQYF.

The V gene is TRBV11-2, the J gene TRBJ2-2; 13 nucleotides match TRBD2. V gave up 4 bases and J gave up 8 bases; unmatched junction bases: 4. The CDR3 sequence is 15 residues long. Germline V CDR1 and CDR2: SGHAT, FQNNGV. The CDR3 loop reads CASSYGLAGAGELFF. The CDR3 region has the DNA TGTGCCAGCAGCTACGGACTAGCGGGAGCGGGGGAGCTGTTTTTT.

A few counts support this clonotype. The chain employs TRBV6-2 or TRBV6-3 and TRBJ1-6; D gene uncertain. Germline V gene data show CDR1 as MNHEY and CDR2 as SVGEGT. This CDR3 contains 12 residues. V lost 6 bases and J 7 bases, leaving 7 bases between the germline ends. The CDR3 sequence: CASRRTNSPLHF. The CDR3 DNA follows: TGTGCCAGCAGGCGGACGAATTCACCCCTCCACTTT.

V and J are TRBV7-9 and TRBJ1-6; D gene ambiguous. The CDR3 consists of 16 residues. V dropped 5 bases and J dropped 9 bases, with 20 bases sitting between them. Per germline, CDR1 SEHNR and CDR2 FQNEAQ (reference sequence). CDR3 DNA: TGTGCCAGCAGCACCCGTCCGGCGAAGTTGGGTTCACCCCTCCACTTT. It codes for CASSTRPAKLGSPLHF.

The V gene is TRBV2, the J gene TRBJ1-5; D is uncertain. The CDR3 is made up of 13 amino acids. The V end was cut by 4 bases, the J end by 3 bases, with 7 bases between. The germline gives CDR1 SNHLY, CDR2 FYNNEI. The CDR3 nucleotides are TGTGCCAGCAGTGGAGGGCCCAATCAGCCCCAGCATTTT. Translated, it gives CASSGGPNQPQHF.

The DNA for the CDR3 is TGCAGTGCCCCCCATCGGACTGGTTCCTACGAGCAGTACTTC. Translated: CSAPHRTGSYEQYF. The rearrangement uses TRBV20-1 and TRBJ2-7; the D gene is possibly TRBD2 (5 bases). The germline V and J ends were trimmed by 6 bases and 1 base, with 16 bases remaining between them. The germline CDR1 and CDR2 sequences are DFQATT and SNEGSKA (reference sequence). CDR3 length: 14 residues.

The genes are TRBV15 and TRBJ2-2; D perhaps matches TRBD2 (6 bases). The CDR3 has 17 residues. Per the germline V gene, CDR1 is LNHNV and CDR2 is YYDKDF (reference sequence). V gave up 0 bases and J gave up 5 bases, with 16 bases separating them. As DNA, the CDR3 is TGTGCCACCAGCAGAGATCGGGCGGGGACCAAGACCGGGGAGCTGTTTTTT. This sequence encodes CATSRDRAGTKTGELFF.

This sequence joins TRBV28 and TRBJ1-3; maybe TRBD1 (5 bases). The germline CDR1 and CDR2 sequences are MDHEN and SYDVKM. The CDR3 has 13 amino acids. V was cut by 7 bases and J by 6 bases, with 13 bases left in between. CDR3 amino acids: CASNLGTQNTIYF. CDR3 DNA sequence: TGTGCCAGCAACCTGGGGACTCAAAACACCATATATTTT. Full variable domain (remainder filled in from reference TRBV28 and TRBJ1-3): DVKVTQSSRYLVKRTGEKVFLECVQDMDHENMFWYRQDPGLGLRLIYFSYDVKMKEKGDIPEGYSVSREKKERFSLILESASTNQTSMYLCASNLGTQNTIYFGEGSWLTVV.

The V and J genes are TRBV6-4 and TRBJ2-3; 10 bases align to TRBD2. V lost 2 bases and J lost 4; bases outside the gene matches: 9. This CDR3 has 17 residues. Germline lookup yields CDR1 MRHNA and CDR2 SNTAGT. CDR3 nucleotide sequence: TGTGCCAGCAGTGACGGGCTAGCGGGAGCTGAATCAGATACGCAGTATTTT. Translation: CASSDGLAGAESDTQYF.

The V and J genes are TRBV6-1 and TRBJ1-5; 8 bases are shared with TRBD1. This CDR3 is 19 amino acids long. Losses at the gene ends were 5 bases for V and 2 bases for J; bases not matched to a gene: 17. Germline V gene lookup returns CDR1 MNHNS and CDR2 SASEGT. In DNA, the CDR3 is TGTGCCAGCAGTCCCCCGGCGGACAGGGTGGCCATAGGCAATCAGCCCCAGCATTTT. It encodes CASSPPADRVAIGNQPQHF.

The chain uses TRBV6-1 and TRBJ1-2; D may be TRBD1 (5 bases). Germline V CDR1 and CDR2: MNHNS, SASEGT. CDR3 length: 12 residues. V was shortened by 2 bases and J by 6 bases, with 7 bases between the two germline ends. CDR3 loop: CASSERGNGYTF. CDR3 in DNA: TGTGCCAGCAGTGAAAGGGGAAATGGCTACACCTTC.

The V and J genes are TRBV29-1 and TRBJ1-5, with TRBD1 identical over 8 bases. Germline CDR1 and CDR2: SQVTM and ANQGSEA. J lost 7 bases, V lost 4 bases, and 3 bases had no gene match. The CDR3 loop spans 12 amino acids. As DNA, the CDR3 is TGCAGCGTTGTCGGACAGGGCCAGCCCCAGCATTTT. Residues: CSVVGQGQPQHF. The complete variable domain, with remaining parts taken from reference TRBV29-1 and TRBJ1-5, reads SAVISQKPSRDICQRGTSLTIQCQVDSQVTMMFWYRQQPGQSLTLIATANQGSEATYESGFVIDKFPISRPNLTFSTLTVSNMSPEDSSIYLCSVVGQGQPQHFGDGTRLSIL.

V and J are TRBV27 and TRBJ2-6; D gene ambiguous. This CDR3 is built from 16 residues. Germline CDR1 is MNHEY and CDR2 is SMNVEV (reference sequence). The V and J ends lost 4 bases and 0 bases respectively, with 10 bases between them. The CDR3 sequence: CASSSHRSSGANVLTF. Written as DNA, the CDR3 is TGTGCCAGCAGTTCCCACCGTAGCTCTGGGGCCAACGTCCTGACTTTC.

V gene TRBV30 combines with J gene TRBJ1-6, with 8 bases lining up with TRBD1. V was clipped by 3 bases and J by 2 bases; unmatched bases: 9. Germline V gene sequence: CDR1 GTSNPN, CDR2 SVGIG (reference sequence). This CDR3 is built from 17 residues. CDR3 protein: CAWRKGTGAPYNSPLHF. CDR3 nucleotide sequence: TGTGCCTGGAGAAAGGGGACAGGAGCTCCCTATAATTCACCCCTCCACTTT.